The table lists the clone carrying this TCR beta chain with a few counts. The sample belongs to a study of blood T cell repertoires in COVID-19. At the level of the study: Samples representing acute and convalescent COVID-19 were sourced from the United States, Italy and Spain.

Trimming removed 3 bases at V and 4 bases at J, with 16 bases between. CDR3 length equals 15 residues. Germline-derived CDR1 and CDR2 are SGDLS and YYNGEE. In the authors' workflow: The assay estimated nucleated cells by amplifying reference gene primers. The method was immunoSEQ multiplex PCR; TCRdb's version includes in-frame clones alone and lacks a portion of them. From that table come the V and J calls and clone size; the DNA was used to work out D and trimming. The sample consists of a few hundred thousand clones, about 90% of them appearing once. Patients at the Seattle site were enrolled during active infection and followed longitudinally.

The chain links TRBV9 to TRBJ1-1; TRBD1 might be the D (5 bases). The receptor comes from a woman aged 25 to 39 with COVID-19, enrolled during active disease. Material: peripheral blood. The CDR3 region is CASSDPLGPVTEAFF. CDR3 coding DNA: TGTGCCAGCAGCGATCCACTGGGGCCGGTCACTGAAGCTTTCTTT. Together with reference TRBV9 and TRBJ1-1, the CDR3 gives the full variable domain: DSGVTQTPKHLITATGQRVTLRCSPRSGDLSVYWYQQSLDQGLQFLIQYYNGEERAKGNILERFSAQQFPDLHSELNLSSLELGDSALYFCASSDPLGPVTEAFFGQGTRLTVV.